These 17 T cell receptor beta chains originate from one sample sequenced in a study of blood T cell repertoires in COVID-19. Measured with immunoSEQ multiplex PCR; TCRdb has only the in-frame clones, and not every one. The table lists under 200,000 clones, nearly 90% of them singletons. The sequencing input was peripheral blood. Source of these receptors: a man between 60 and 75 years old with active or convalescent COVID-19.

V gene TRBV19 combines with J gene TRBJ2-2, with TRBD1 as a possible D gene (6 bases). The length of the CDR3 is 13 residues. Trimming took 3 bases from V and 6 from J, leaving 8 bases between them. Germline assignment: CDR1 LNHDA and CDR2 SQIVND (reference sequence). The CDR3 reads CASSIPGAGELFF. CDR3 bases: TGTGCCAGTAGTATCCCAGGGGCCGGGGAGCTGTTTTTT.

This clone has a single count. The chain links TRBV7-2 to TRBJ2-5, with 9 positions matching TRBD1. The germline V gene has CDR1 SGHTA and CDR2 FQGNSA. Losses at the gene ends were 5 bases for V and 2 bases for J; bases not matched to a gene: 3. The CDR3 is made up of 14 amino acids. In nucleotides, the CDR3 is TGTGCCAGCAGCAGAGGGACAGGGCAAGAGACCCAGTACTTC. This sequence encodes CASSRGTGQETQYF.

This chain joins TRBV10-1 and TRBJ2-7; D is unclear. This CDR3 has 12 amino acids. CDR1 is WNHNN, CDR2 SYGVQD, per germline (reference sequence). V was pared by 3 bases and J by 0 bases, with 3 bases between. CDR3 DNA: TGCGCCAGCAGTGACAACTCCTACGAGCAGTACTTC. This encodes CASSDNSYEQYF.

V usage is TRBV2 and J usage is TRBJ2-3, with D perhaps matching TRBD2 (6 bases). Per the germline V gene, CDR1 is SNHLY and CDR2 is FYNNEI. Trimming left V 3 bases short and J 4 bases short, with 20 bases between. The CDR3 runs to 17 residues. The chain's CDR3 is CASSDPRGYPGADTQYF. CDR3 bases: TGTGCCAGCAGTGACCCCCGGGGCTACCCGGGGGCAGATACGCAGTATTTT.

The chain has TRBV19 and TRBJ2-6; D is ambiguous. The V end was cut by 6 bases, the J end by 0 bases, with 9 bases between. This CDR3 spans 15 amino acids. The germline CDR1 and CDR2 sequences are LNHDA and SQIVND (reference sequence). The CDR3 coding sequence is TGTGCCAGTAGCCCCACCAGCTCTGGGGCCAACGTCCTGACTTTC. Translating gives CASSPTSSGANVLTF.

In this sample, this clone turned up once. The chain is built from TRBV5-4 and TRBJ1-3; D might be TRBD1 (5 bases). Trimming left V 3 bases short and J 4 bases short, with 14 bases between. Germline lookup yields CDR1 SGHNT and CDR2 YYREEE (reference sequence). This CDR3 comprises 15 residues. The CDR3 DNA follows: TGTGCCAGCAGCTACGGGGGGGGAGCCGGAAACACCATATATTTT. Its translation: CASSYGGGAGNTIYF.

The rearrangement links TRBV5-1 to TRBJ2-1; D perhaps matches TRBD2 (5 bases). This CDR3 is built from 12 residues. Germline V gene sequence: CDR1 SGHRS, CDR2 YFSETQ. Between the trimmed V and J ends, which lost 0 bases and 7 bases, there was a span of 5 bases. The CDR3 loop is CASSLGGNEQFF. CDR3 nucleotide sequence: TGCGCCAGCAGCTTGGGAGGGAATGAGCAGTTCTTC.

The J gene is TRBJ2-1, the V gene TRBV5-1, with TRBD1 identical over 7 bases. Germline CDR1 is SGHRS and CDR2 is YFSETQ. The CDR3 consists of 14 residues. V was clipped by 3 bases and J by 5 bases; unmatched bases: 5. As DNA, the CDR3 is TGCGCCAGCAGCTCCGGGACAGAGAACAATGAGCAGTTCTTC. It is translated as CASSSGTENNEQFF.

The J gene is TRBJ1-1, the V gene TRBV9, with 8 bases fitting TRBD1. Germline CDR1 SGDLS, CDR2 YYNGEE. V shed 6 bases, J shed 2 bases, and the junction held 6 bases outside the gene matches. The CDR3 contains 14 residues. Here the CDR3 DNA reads TGTGCCAGCACGGCAGGGGGCTATAACACTGAAGCTTTCTTT. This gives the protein CASTAGGYNTEAFF.

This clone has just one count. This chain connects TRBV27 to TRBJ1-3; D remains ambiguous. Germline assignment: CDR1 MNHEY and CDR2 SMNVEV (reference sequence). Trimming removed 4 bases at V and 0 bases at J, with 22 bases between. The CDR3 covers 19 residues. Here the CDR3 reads CASSSAGGVFSNSGNTIYF. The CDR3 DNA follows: TGTGCCAGCAGTTCGGCGGGTGGAGTCTTTTCCAACTCTGGAAACACCATATATTTT.

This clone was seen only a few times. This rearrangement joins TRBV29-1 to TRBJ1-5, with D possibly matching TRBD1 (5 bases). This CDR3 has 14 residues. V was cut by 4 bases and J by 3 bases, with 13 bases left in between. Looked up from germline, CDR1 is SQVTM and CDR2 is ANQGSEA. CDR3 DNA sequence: TGCAGCGTTGTCGTCGGGGGGTTCAATCAGCCCCAGCATTTT. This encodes CSVVVGGFNQPQHF.

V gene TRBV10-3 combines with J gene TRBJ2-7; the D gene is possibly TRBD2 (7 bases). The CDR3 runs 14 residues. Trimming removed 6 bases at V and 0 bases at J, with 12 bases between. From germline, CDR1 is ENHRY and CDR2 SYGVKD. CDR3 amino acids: CAIRRGATSYEQYF. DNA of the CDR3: TGTGCCATCAGACGGGGGGCAACCTCCTACGAGCAGTACTTC.

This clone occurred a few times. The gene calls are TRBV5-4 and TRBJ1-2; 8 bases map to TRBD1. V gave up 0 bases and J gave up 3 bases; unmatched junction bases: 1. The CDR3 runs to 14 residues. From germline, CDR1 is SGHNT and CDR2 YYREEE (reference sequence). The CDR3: CASSLDRGDYGYTF. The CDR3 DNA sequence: TGTGCCAGCAGCTTGGACAGGGGGGACTATGGCTACACCTTC.

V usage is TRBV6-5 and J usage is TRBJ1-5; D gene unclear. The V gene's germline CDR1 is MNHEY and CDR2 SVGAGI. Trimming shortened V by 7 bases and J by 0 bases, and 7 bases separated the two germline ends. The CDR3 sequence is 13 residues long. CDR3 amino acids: CASTLYSNQPQHF. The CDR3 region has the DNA TGTGCCAGCACTTTATATAGCAATCAGCCCCAGCATTTT.

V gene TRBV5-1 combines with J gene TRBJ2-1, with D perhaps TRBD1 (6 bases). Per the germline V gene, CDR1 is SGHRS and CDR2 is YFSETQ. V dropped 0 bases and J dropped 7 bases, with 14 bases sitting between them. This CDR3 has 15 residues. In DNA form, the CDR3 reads TGCGCCAGCAGCTTGGCCGGCAGGGGAAGTAATGAGCAGTTCTTC. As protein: CASSLAGRGSNEQFF.

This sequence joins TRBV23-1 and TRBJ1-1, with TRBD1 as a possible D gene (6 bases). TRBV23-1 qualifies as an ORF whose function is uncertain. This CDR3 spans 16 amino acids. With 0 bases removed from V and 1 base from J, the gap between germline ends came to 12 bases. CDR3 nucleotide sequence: TGCGCCAGCAGTCAATCCGCGACAGGACGGAACACTGAAGCTTTCTTT. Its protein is CASSQSATGRNTEAFF.

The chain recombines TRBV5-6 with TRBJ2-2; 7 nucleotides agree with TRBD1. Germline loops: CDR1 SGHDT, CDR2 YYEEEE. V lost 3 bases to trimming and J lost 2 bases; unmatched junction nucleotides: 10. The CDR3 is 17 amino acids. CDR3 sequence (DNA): TGTGCCAGCAGCTCGCGCCGCAGACAGGGAAACACCGGGGAGCTGTTTTTT. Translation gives CASSSRRRQGNTGELFF.